What follows is one TCR beta chain and its context. Antigen specificity is unknown. The data are from a study of cytomegalovirus exposure and HLA in healthy donors. General study points: Rarity characterized most TCR sequences, yet some public TCRs appeared in many donors. Researchers reported that three CMV-associated chains were confirmed in vitro as CMV antigen-specific.

Germline-derived CDR1 and CDR2 are GTSNPN and SVGIG (reference sequence). The CDR3 runs 13 residues. The J segment lost 9 bases and the V segment lost 4 bases, leaving 7 bases of the junction unmatched. Vbeta (60) and Jbeta (13) primers were used in the PCR. TCRdb's table, derived via immunoSEQ multiplex PCR, lists solely in-frame clones and lacks some. In the table there are 150,000 to 200,000 clones, approximately 81% of which are singletons. The donors were healthy bone marrow donors. The chain couples TRBV30 to TRBJ2-1; TRBD2 matches at 9 bases. The sequence came from a woman aged 18-29 years in good health and CMV-seropositive. The sample comprised PBMCs. The CDR3 DNA reads as TGTGCCTGGATAGGAAGGCGGGGGGGTGAGCAGTTCTTC. It codes for CAWIGRRGGEQFF.